This TCR beta chain is drawn from a study of long-term antiretroviral therapy in people with HIV. Study-level results: Controls exceeded HIV repertoires in CDR3 length range.

The assay, immunoSEQ v3.0, was run at survey level. Some clones are missing from TCRdb's copy, which holds only in-frame ones; the method was immunoSEQ multiplex PCR. The sample has some 14,000 clones, 65% to 80% seen once; the top ten hold roughly 26%. The CDR3 consists of 14 residues. The germline gives CDR1 ENHRY, CDR2 SYGVKD. The V and J ends lost 2 bases and 5 bases respectively, with 10 bases between them. For this clone: Its antigen is undetermined.

There were about 0.95-11 million cryopreserved PBMC in the samples before DNA extraction. The chain links TRBV10-3 to TRBJ2-1, with D perhaps TRBD1 or TRBD2 (6 bases each). The sample was unsorted PBMCs, taken 3.1 years after starting antiretroviral therapy. The TCR originated in a middle-aged man with HIV. The CDR3 coding sequence is TGTGCCATCAGTGAGGGGGGGCTCAACAATGAGCAGTTCTTC. Encoded protein: CAISEGGLNNEQFF.